The T cell receptor (beta chain) described here comes from a study of T cells in Graves' hyperthyroidism and ophthalmopathy. Germline-derived CDR1 and CDR2 are SGHTA and FQGNSA. The CDR3 contains 14 residues. V lost 10 bases, J lost 4 bases, and 9 bases stayed unmatched. Amplified regions were TCR beta CDR3 sequences from RNA transcripts. In the first-round RT-PCR of the TCR CDR3, the HTBI primer set was used. Each CDR3 protein gets one entry after TCRdb re-called the multiplex PCR reads with MiXCR. The sample carries about 760,000 distinct CDR3 sequences, 30% to 40% recorded once. This TCR was recovered from a woman aged 40 to 55 with Graves' hyperthyroidism. The chain employs TRBV7-2 and TRBJ1-4, with 7 positions matching TRBD1. Sequencing used blood. Written as DNA, the CDR3 is TGTGCCATCAGTTCCTGGGACAGTAATGAAAAACTGTTTTTT. It specifies CAISSWDSNEKLFF. The full variable domain, completed using reference TRBV7-2 and TRBJ1-4, is GAGVSQSPSNKVTEKGKDVELRCDPISGHTALYWYRQSLGQGLEFLIYFQGNSAPDKSGLPSDRFSAERTGGSVSTLTIQRTQQEDSAVYLCAISSWDSNEKLFFGSGTQLSVL.